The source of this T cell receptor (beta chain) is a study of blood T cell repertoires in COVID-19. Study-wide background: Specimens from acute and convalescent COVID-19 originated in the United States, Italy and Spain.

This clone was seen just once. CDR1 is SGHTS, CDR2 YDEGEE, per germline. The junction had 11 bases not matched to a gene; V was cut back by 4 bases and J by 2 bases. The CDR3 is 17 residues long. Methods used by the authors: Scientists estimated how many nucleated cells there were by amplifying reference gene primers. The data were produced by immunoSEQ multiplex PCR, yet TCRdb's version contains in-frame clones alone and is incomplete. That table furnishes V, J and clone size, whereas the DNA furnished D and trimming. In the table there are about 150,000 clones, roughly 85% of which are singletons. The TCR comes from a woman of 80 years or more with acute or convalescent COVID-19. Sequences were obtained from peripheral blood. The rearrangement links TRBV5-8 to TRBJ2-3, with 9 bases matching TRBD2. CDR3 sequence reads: CASSGGSGRPFTDTQYF. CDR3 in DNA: TGTGCCAGCAGCGGGGGGAGCGGGAGGCCTTTCACAGATACGCAGTATTTT.